These 23 T cell receptor beta chains came from one sample sequenced in a study of blood T cell repertoires in COVID-19. Measured with immunoSEQ multiplex PCR; TCRdb has only the in-frame clones, and not every one. Here the sample spans 400,000 or so clones, 87% being singletons. Material for sequencing was PBMCs or T cells enriched from blood (not recorded which). Receptors originate from a man aged 35-49 years in a cohort exposed to, infected with or recovered from COVID-19 (not recorded which).

This chain connects TRBV28 to TRBJ1-2; 8 positions agree with TRBD1. The CDR3 is 16 amino acids. Germline values: CDR1 MDHEN, CDR2 SYDVKM. V was clipped by 3 bases and J by 7 bases; unmatched bases: 13. CDR3 sequence reads: CASSFLPGQENGGYTF. As DNA, the CDR3 is TGTGCCAGCAGTTTCCTACCGGGACAGGAGAACGGTGGCTACACCTTC.

The V and J genes are TRBV21-1 and TRBJ1-1. TRBV21-1 is annotated as a pseudogene. The CDR3 spans 18 residues. The CDR3 nucleotides are TGTGCCAGCAGCAAGGATCGGGGGGAGGGAACCATGGACACTGAAGCTTTCTTT. Residues: CASSKDRGEGTMDTEAFF.

This clone occurred once. The V gene is TRBV2, the J gene TRBJ2-5; 10 bases match TRBD1. V was clipped by 10 bases and J by 5 bases; unmatched bases: 10. This CDR3 spans 14 amino acids. Per germline, CDR1 SNHLY and CDR2 FYNNEI. The CDR3 loop is CANLRDRGSETQYF. CDR3 DNA sequence: TGTGCCAACCTCCGGGACAGGGGATCGGAGACCCAGTACTTC.

This rearrangement joins TRBV7-2 to TRBJ2-2, with unresolved D. CDR1 SGHTA and CDR2 FQGNSA come from the germline V gene. V gave up 2 bases and J gave up 4 bases, with 5 bases separating them. The CDR3 covers 13 residues. The CDR3: CASSLLSTGELFF. The DNA of the CDR3 is TGTGCCAGCAGCTTACTGTCCACCGGGGAGCTGTTTTTT.

This chain uses TRBV9 with TRBJ1-3, with a possible D match to TRBD1 (6 bases). The CDR3 loop spans 16 amino acids. Deletions cut 3 bases from V and 3 bases from J, with 16 bases between. Germline lookup yields CDR1 SGDLS and CDR2 YYNGEE. This CDR3 is CASSGLYRAGGNTIYF. DNA of the CDR3: TGTGCCAGCAGCGGACTATACAGGGCTGGTGGAAACACCATATATTTT.

The V and J genes are TRBV19 and TRBJ2-1, with 8 positions matching TRBD2. The CDR3 runs to 15 residues. The germline gives CDR1 LNHDA, CDR2 SQIVND (reference sequence). The V gene end was trimmed by 3 bases and the J gene end by 5 bases; junction bases not matched to a gene: 6. The CDR3 coding sequence is TGTGCCAGTAGTATTGGGGCGGGAGGACACAATGAGCAGTTCTTC. Amino acids: CASSIGAGGHNEQFF.

The chain recombines TRBV4-2 with TRBJ2-7; 7 nucleotides align to TRBD2. J gave up 4 bases and V 1 base, and 10 bases lay outside the gene matches. Germline values: CDR1 LGHNA, CDR2 YNFKEQ. The CDR3 runs to 16 residues. The CDR3 sequence: CASSQGSGTSAYEQYF. The DNA for the CDR3 is TGTGCCAGCAGCCAAGGATCGGGAACTAGCGCGTACGAGCAGTACTTC.

The V call is TRBV19, the J call TRBJ1-1; 8 bases align to TRBD1. The CDR3 covers 14 residues. Germline CDR1 LNHDA, CDR2 SQIVND (reference sequence). J gave up 10 bases and V 6 bases, and 13 bases lay outside the gene matches. This chain's CDR3 is CASSPRTGTLGAFF. Written as DNA, the CDR3 is TGTGCCAGTAGCCCCCGGACAGGGACTTTGGGAGCTTTCTTT.

The rearrangement uses TRBV5-4 and TRBJ1-6; 7 bases are a match to TRBD1. With 4 bases clipped from V and 8 bases from J, the junction kept 9 bases outside the gene matches. Germline V gives CDR1 SGHNT, CDR2 YYREEE (reference sequence). The CDR3 covers 15 residues. The CDR3 region is CASSVYDRDYSPLHF. The CDR3 nucleotides are TGTGCCAGCAGCGTATACGACAGGGATTATTCACCCCTCCACTTT.

The chain couples TRBV1 to TRBJ1-2; the table calls TRBD1, which could not be checked here. TRBV1 is designated a pseudogene. This CDR3 comprises 12 residues. The CDR3 is CSRRGGRYGYTF. For the CDR3, the DNA is TGCAGCCGTAGGGGCGGTAGGTATGGCTACACCTTC.

This chain connects TRBV27 to TRBJ1-2; 8 bases are a match to TRBD1. The trim removed 1 base at V and 4 bases at J, leaving 5 bases unmatched. Germline values: CDR1 MNHEY, CDR2 SMNVEV (reference sequence). The CDR3 is 15 amino acids. The CDR3 DNA reads TGTGCCAGCAGTTTATACTCCACAGGGGGCTATGGCTACACCTTC. It yields the protein CASSLYSTGGYGYTF.

V and J are TRBV5-5 and TRBJ1-1; D is unresolved. This CDR3 has 14 amino acids. V shed 5 bases and J shed 0 bases, with 11 bases lying between them. From germline, CDR1 is SGHKS and CDR2 YYEKEE (reference sequence). CDR3 sequence: CASRLWAVNTEAFF. The CDR3 DNA sequence: TGTGCCAGCAGGTTGTGGGCCGTGAACACTGAAGCTTTCTTT.

The chain employs TRBV11-2 and TRBJ2-1, with 10 bases that match TRBD2. The CDR3 runs 15 residues. From germline, CDR1 is SGHAT and CDR2 FQNNGV. V gave up 2 bases and J gave up 8 bases; unmatched junction bases: 6. The CDR3 DNA is TGTGCCAGCAGCTTAATGGCTAGCGGGAGCGATGAGCAGTTCTTC. Its translation is CASSLMASGSDEQFF.

The chain uses TRBV5-6 and TRBJ1-5; a possible D gene is TRBD1 (6 bases). In germline, CDR1 is SGHDT, CDR2 YYEEEE. The CDR3 totals 13 residues. Trimming took off 1 base at V and 4 bases at J, with 6 bases between the two ends. CDR3 nucleotide sequence: TGTGCCAGCAGCTTGAGGGGGAATCAGCCCCAGCATTTT. Its translation is CASSLRGNQPQHF.

This chain links TRBV27 with TRBJ2-2; 8 bases fit TRBD2. CDR1 is MNHEY and CDR2 is SMNVEV in the germline V gene (reference sequence). The CDR3 extends over 15 amino acids. V trimming: 2 bases; J trimming: 5 bases; junction bases outside the gene matches: 4. CDR3 sequence (DNA): TGTGCCAGCAGTTTACAGGCTAGCGGGACCGGGGAGCTGTTTTTT. It translates to CASSLQASGTGELFF.

This sequence joins TRBV2 and TRBJ2-2, with TRBD1 matching 8 bases. Germline V gene lookup returns CDR1 SNHLY and CDR2 FYNNEI. The CDR3 runs 15 residues. J was trimmed by 4 bases and V by 4 bases; bases with no gene match: 5. The CDR3 region is CASSVGQEGTGELFF. The CDR3 DNA follows: TGTGCCAGCAGTGTGGGACAGGAGGGCACCGGGGAGCTGTTTTTT.

The chain links TRBV19 to TRBJ2-3; 8 nucleotides agree with TRBD2. The CDR3 contains 13 residues. Germline V gene lookup returns CDR1 LNHDA and CDR2 SQIVND (reference sequence). With V trimmed by 6 bases and J by 6 bases, 5 bases remained unmatched. The chain's CDR3 is CASSQRERDTQYF. CDR3 coding DNA: TGTGCCAGTAGCCAGCGGGAGAGGGATACGCAGTATTTT.

The chain couples TRBV15 to TRBJ2-1; 10 bases are shared with TRBD2. This CDR3 contains 21 residues. CDR1 is LNHNV, CDR2 YYDKDF, per germline (reference sequence). The ends lost 0 bases at V and 0 bases at J; junction bases unmatched: 14. The CDR3 DNA reads as TGTGCCACCAGCAGAGATTCATGGGCGCCTAGCGGGAGCCGCTCCTACAATGAGCAGTTCTTC. It encodes CATSRDSWAPSGSRSYNEQFF.

In its sample, this clone was seen once. The J gene is TRBJ2-1, the V gene TRBV19, with TRBD1 matching 8 bases. The CDR3 contains 15 residues. V dropped 4 bases and J dropped 0; count of bases not matched to a gene: 2. Germline values: CDR1 LNHDA, CDR2 SQIVND (reference sequence). The CDR3 spells CASSRQGSSYNEQFF. The CDR3, as DNA: TGTGCCAGTAGTAGACAGGGGAGCTCCTACAATGAGCAGTTCTTC.

The chain recombines TRBV5-1 with TRBJ2-1, with D possibly being TRBD1 (6 bases). Trimming took 4 bases from V and 12 from J, leaving 20 bases between them. The CDR3 is made up of 14 amino acids. Germline CDR1 reads SGHRS; CDR2 reads YFSETQ. CDR3: CASSGDTHVNRQFF. CDR3 DNA: TGCGCCAGCAGCGGGGACACCCACGTCAATCGGCAGTTCTTC.

A single count supports this clone. This chain joins TRBV18 and TRBJ2-6; 9 bases line up with TRBD2. The V gene end was trimmed by 3 bases and the J gene end by 0 bases; junction bases not matched to a gene: 6. The CDR3 has 18 residues. Germline lookup yields CDR1 KGHSH and CDR2 LQKENI. The CDR3, as DNA: TGTGCCAGCTCACCGCAACTAGCGGGCAACTCTGGGGCCAACGTCCTGACTTTC. This gives the protein CASSPQLAGNSGANVLTF. Variable domain in full (rest from reference TRBV18 and TRBJ2-6): NAGVMQNPRHLVRRRGQEARLRCSPMKGHSHVYWYRQLPEEGLKFMVYLQKENIIDESGMPKERFSAEFPKEGPSILRIQQVVRGDSAAYFCASSPQLAGNSGANVLTFGAGSRLTVL.

V and J are TRBV25-1 and TRBJ1-4; tentative D call: TRBD1 (5 bases). In germline, CDR1 is MGHDK, CDR2 SYGVNS. The V end lost 4 bases, the J end lost 8 bases, and 14 bases lay between the germline ends. This CDR3 is 14 amino acids long. CDR3 sequence: CASSASGLREKLFF. DNA of the CDR3: TGTGCCAGCAGTGCGTCAGGGCTTCGAGAAAAACTGTTTTTT.

The CDR3 region is CASSLGLANNEQFF. For the CDR3, the DNA is TGTGCCAGCAGCTTGGGACTAGCGAACAATGAGCAGTTCTTC. This chain uses TRBV11-3 with TRBJ2-1, with 10 bases identical to TRBD2. CDR1 is SGHNT, CDR2 YENEEA, per germline. V trimming: 3 bases; J trimming: 5 bases; junction bases outside the gene matches: 1. This CDR3 is built from 14 residues.